Sequencing of this T cell receptor beta chain was carried out in a study of regulatory T cells in long-lasting Graves disease. This clonotype was detected only once. Its specificity is unknown. Looked up from germline, CDR1 is MDHEN and CDR2 is SYDVKM. CDR3 length: 15 amino acids. V lost 6 bases to trimming and J lost 2 bases, with 15 bases between them. Points from the study as a whole: Persistent Graves' patients showed less TCR diversity than newly diagnosed ones. TRBV28, TRBJ1-2 and TRBJ2-5 were favored in persistent disease.

Noted time point: persistent/refractory GD, antithyroid drugs over 5 years with positive TRAb. After RNA was extracted from PBMCs, the TCR library was made from it. Construction of the TCR beta libraries employed iRepertoire HTBI primers in conjunction with Arm-PCR of CDR3 regions. TCRdb fed the multiplex PCR reads into MiXCR, producing one record per CDR3 protein. The sample includes roughly 360,000 distinct CDR3 sequences, roughly 20% of them seen just once. The chain joins TRBV28 to TRBJ2-3; tentative D call: TRBD1 (5 bases). The source is a woman aged 40 to 50 with Graves disease. The sample here was peripheral blood mononuclear cells (PBMCs), taken when the disease was refractory, from a patient treated with antithyroid drugs. CDR3 sequence reads: CASSRYRYNTDTQYF. The CDR3 DNA sequence: TGTGCCAGCAGCCGATACAGGTATAACACAGATACGCAGTATTTT. The variable domain in full, with the rest retrieved from reference TRBV28 and TRBJ2-3, is DVKVTQSSRYLVKRTGEKVFLECVQDMDHENMFWYRQDPGLGLRLIYFSYDVKMKEKGDIPEGYSVSREKKERFSLILESASTNQTSMYLCASSRYRYNTDTQYFGPGTRLTVL.